Listed below are T cell receptor beta chains from one sample, sequenced in a study of identical twins. TCRdb analysed the 5' RACE reads with MiXCR anew, one entry per CDR3 protein. The sample carries about 720,000 distinct CDR3 sequences, approximately 9% recorded once. These data were also filed under a second study, of yellow fever vaccine responses in identical twins.

The sequencing sample was made of PBMCs. The receptor source for this set is a woman younger than 30 in good health. The CDR3 runs from the conserved cysteine through the conserved F or W. A D gene is named only where the DNA matches it firmly. Where a row states a size, it is once, few, many or the class of an expanded clone; other rows omit it.

j_gene: TRBJ2-1; d_gene: TRBD1; abundance: NA; v_gene: TRBV2; CDR3nt: TGTGCCAGGGACAGGGATTTAAGCTCCTACAATGAGCAGTTCTTC; CDR3aa: CARDRDLSSYNEQFF
j_gene: TRBJ2-1; d_gene: NA; abundance: many; v_gene: TRBV4-3; CDR3nt: TGCGCCAGCAGCCAAGAGCCGGTAACCTACAATGAGCAGTTCTTC; CDR3aa: CASSQEPVTYNEQFF
j_gene: TRBJ1-2; d_gene: NA; abundance: many; v_gene: TRBV7-8; CDR3nt: TGTGCCAGCAGCTTAGGGCACAGGGCCTATGGCTACACCTTC; CDR3aa: CASSLGHRAYGYTF
j_gene: TRBJ2-7; d_gene: TRBD1; abundance: NA; v_gene: TRBV7-9; CDR3nt: TGTGCCAGCCGGCCGGGACAGTCCTACGAGCAGTACTTC; CDR3aa: CASRPGQSYEQYF
j_gene: TRBJ2-3; d_gene: NA; abundance: few; v_gene: TRBV25-1; CDR3nt: TGTGCCAGCAGTGAAGGGATCGGGTCAGGGAACACAGATACGCAGTATTTT; CDR3aa: CASSEGIGSGNTDTQYF
j_gene: TRBJ2-5; d_gene: TRBD2; abundance: many; v_gene: TRBV12-3/TRBV12-4; CDR3nt: TGTGCCAGCAGTTTTAGCGGGGGGGCCCGGGAGACCCAGTACTTC; CDR3aa: CASSFSGGARETQYF
j_gene: TRBJ2-3; d_gene: NA; abundance: NA; v_gene: TRBV6-5; CDR3nt: TGTGCCAGCAGTTACGGGGGACGCACAGATACGCAGTATTTT; CDR3aa: CASSYGGRTDTQYF
j_gene: TRBJ1-6; d_gene: NA; abundance: many; v_gene: TRBV4-1; CDR3nt: TGCGCCAGCAGCCAAGGGGGCTCCTATAATTCACCCCTCCACTTT; CDR3aa: CASSQGGSYNSPLHF
j_gene: TRBJ1-2; d_gene: NA; abundance: NA; v_gene: TRBV30; CDR3nt: TGTGCCTGGAGTCCGGGCCCCTATGGCTACACCTTC; CDR3aa: CAWSPGPYGYTF
j_gene: TRBJ2-3; d_gene: NA; abundance: few; v_gene: TRBV27; CDR3nt: TGTGCCAGCAGGCCACTTGGGGGTTGGGTAAGCACAGATACGCAGTATTTT; CDR3aa: CASRPLGGWVSTDTQYF
j_gene: TRBJ2-2; d_gene: NA; abundance: few; v_gene: TRBV7-2; CDR3nt: TGTGCCAGCAGCCCCACCATCTCCGGGGAGCTGTTTTTT; CDR3aa: CASSPTISGELFF
j_gene: TRBJ2-1; d_gene: TRBD2; abundance: few; v_gene: TRBV25-1; CDR3nt: TGTGCCAGCAGTGATAGCGGGGGGCCCTACAATGAGCAGTTCTTC; CDR3aa: CASSDSGGPYNEQFF
j_gene: TRBJ2-2; d_gene: TRBD2; abundance: few; v_gene: TRBV6-2/TRBV6-3; CDR3nt: TGTGCCAGCAGTCCCCGGGGCGGGGGGGCCCCCGGGGAGCTGTTTTTT; CDR3aa: CASSPRGGGAPGELFF
j_gene: TRBJ2-3; d_gene: TRBD1; abundance: few; v_gene: TRBV4-1; CDR3nt: TGCGCCAGCAGCCAAAGACAGGGCCTCGACACAGATACGCAGTATTTT; CDR3aa: CASSQRQGLDTDTQYF
j_gene: TRBJ2-7; d_gene: TRBD1; abundance: few; v_gene: TRBV12-3/TRBV12-4; CDR3nt: TGTGCCAGCAGAAAAACAGGGGACTACGAGCAGTACTTC; CDR3aa: CASRKTGDYEQYF
j_gene: TRBJ2-7; d_gene: NA; abundance: NA; v_gene: TRBV20-1; CDR3nt: TGCAGTGCTAGAGATTACCAACTGGATTACGAGCAGTACTTC; CDR3aa: CSARDYQLDYEQYF
j_gene: TRBJ2-1; d_gene: NA; abundance: many; v_gene: TRBV6-2/TRBV6-3; CDR3nt: TGTGCCAGCAAAATAGGGTACAGGGAGCAGTTCTTC; CDR3aa: CASKIGYREQFF
j_gene: TRBJ2-7; d_gene: NA; abundance: few; v_gene: TRBV7-9; CDR3nt: TGTGCCAGCAGCCACGTCCAGGGCGGACGTCGCTACGAGCAGTACTTC; CDR3aa: CASSHVQGGRRYEQYF
j_gene: TRBJ1-6; d_gene: NA; abundance: NA; v_gene: TRBV10-2; CDR3nt: TGCGCCAGCAGTGTCGGAGGGGGAGGAAATTCACCCCTCCACTTT; CDR3aa: CASSVGGGGNSPLHF
j_gene: TRBJ2-7; d_gene: NA; abundance: many; v_gene: TRBV5-6; CDR3nt: TGTGCCGGCCAATTTTCTGGACCTCCCTACGAGCAGTACTTC; CDR3aa: CAGQFSGPPYEQYF
j_gene: TRBJ2-7; d_gene: TRBD2; abundance: few; v_gene: TRBV18; CDR3nt: TGTGCCAGCTCACCGCAAGCGGGAGGCTTCGCCTACGAGCAGTACTTC; CDR3aa: CASSPQAGGFAYEQYF